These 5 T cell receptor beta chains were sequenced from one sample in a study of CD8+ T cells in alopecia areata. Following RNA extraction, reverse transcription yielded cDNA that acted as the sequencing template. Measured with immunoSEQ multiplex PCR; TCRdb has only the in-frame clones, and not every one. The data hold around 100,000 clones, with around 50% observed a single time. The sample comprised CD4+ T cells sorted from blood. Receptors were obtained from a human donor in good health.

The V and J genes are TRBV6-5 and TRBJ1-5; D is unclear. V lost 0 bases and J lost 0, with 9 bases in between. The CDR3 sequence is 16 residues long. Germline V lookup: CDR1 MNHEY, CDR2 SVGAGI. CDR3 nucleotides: TGTGCCAGCAGTTACTCTCGGGGTTTTAGCAATCAGCCCCAGCATTTT. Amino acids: CASSYSRGFSNQPQHF.

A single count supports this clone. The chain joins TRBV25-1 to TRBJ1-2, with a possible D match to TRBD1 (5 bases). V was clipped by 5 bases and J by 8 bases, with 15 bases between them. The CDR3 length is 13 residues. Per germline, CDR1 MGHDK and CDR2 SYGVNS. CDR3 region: CASSPGRAGGYTF. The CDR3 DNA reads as TGTGCCAGCAGTCCAGGCAGGGCGGGCGGCTACACCTTC.

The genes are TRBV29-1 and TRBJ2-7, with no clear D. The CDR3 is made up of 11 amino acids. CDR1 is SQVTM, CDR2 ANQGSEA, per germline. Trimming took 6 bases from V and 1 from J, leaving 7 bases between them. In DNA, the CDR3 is TGCAGCGTCAGAGGTTCCTACGAGCAGTACTTC. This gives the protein CSVRGSYEQYF.

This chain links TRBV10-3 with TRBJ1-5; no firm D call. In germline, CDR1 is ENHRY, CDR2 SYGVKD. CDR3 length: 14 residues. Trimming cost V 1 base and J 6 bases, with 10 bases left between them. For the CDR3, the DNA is TGTGCCATCAGTGAGTTGGAGGGAGGTCAGCCCCAGCATTTT. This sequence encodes CAISELEGGQPQHF.

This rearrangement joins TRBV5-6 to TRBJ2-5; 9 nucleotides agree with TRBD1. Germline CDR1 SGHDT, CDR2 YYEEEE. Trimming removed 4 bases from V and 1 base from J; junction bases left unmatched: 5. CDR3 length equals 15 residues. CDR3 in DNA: TGTGCCAGCAGCGACATGACAGGGGGCCAAGAGACCCAGTACTTC. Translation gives CASSDMTGGQETQYF.